This T cell receptor beta chain originates from a study of T cell clones after liver transplantation. Study in general: Standard immunosuppression, with no induction, continued until 12-24 months after transplant.

To note about this clone: Antigen specificity is unknown.

Losses at the gene ends were 5 bases for V and 0 bases for J; bases not matched to a gene: 9. From germline, CDR1 is SGHVS and CDR2 FQNEAQ. The CDR3 length is 17 residues. TCRdb's copy holds only in-frame clones and misses some; the assay was immunoSEQ multiplex PCR. The sample contains around 51,000 clones, less than 90% of which appear only once. Study-wide results and caveats: In 5 of 8 subjects, circulating graft-donor-reactive CD4 TCRbeta sequences fell significantly after transplant. Conclusions were preliminary, with small, heterogeneous patient groups. Graft donor-reactive T cells may have migrated into the graft rather than being deleted.

This chain links TRBV7-8 with TRBJ1-3; TRBD1 agrees at 8 bases. The sequence came from a human patient who received a liver transplant. Some T cells may trace back to the graft donor. Source: CD8+ T cells from blood, taken 12 months after liver transplant. The CDR3 loop reads CASSPLDRADSGNTIYF. CDR3 coding DNA: TGTGCCAGCAGCCCACTGGACAGGGCCGACTCTGGAAACACCATATATTTT.